This TCR beta chain was retrieved from a study of blood T cells in healthy people across ages. Findings and limits, study-wide: Observed TCR beta diversity per million T cells went down as age went up. This fall followed a roughly linear course with age.

PCR was performed a second time for about 6 to 11 cycles using a sample-barcoded 5' primer and a J-beta primer mix. Each CDR3 protein gets one entry after TCRdb re-called the 5' RACE reads with MiXCR. The table shows over 450,000 distinct CDR3 sequences, with nearly 25% occurring only once. The J segment lost 8 bases and the V segment lost 0 bases, leaving 4 bases of the junction unmatched. The CDR3 runs to 14 residues. Germline CDR1 is MNHEY and CDR2 is SMNVEV (reference sequence). This clonotype was counted only a few times. What it binds is not known. These data were also filed under a second study, of T cells of mothers and their children. As that report states: Over 8.5 million reads per mother and roughly 3 million per child were obtained.

This TCR was recovered from a boy younger than 18 in good health. Sequencing was done on a sample of blood. The chain couples TRBV27 to TRBJ1-2, with 9 bases aligning to TRBD1. CDR3 sequence: CASSLSTGGFGYTF. The CDR3 region has the DNA TGTGCCAGCAGTTTATCGACAGGGGGTTTCGGCTACACCTTC.